This T cell receptor beta chain was identified in a study of T cells in localized non-small cell lung cancer. The CDR3 runs to 14 residues. Germline V gives CDR1 SNHLY, CDR2 FYNNEI. Losses at the gene ends were 4 bases for V and 0 bases for J; bases not matched to a gene: 0. TCRdb's copy holds only in-frame clones and misses some; the assay was immunoSEQ multiplex PCR. The sample holds tens of thousands of clones, around 87% seen once. General study points: In the blood, greater T cell density corresponded to longer overall survival. Without multi-region sequencing, intratumor heterogeneity could not be excluded.

As concerns this clone: The target antigen is unknown.

The rearrangement uses TRBV2 and TRBJ2-1, with 7 bases that match TRBD2. Source: PBMCs, taken before any cancer treatment. The sequence derives from a man aged 40 to 69 with stage II lung adenocarcinoma. CDR3 sequence reads: CASSGDYSYNEQFF. The CDR3 DNA reads TGTGCCAGCAGTGGGGACTACTCCTACAATGAGCAGTTCTTC.